Only a few counts were recorded for the clone carrying this T cell receptor beta chain. Its antigen is unknown. This record comes from a study of cytomegalovirus exposure and HLA in healthy donors. Broader study findings: In a later analysis, V- and J-gene trimming of beta chains associated with a DCLRE1C missense variant, replicated independently. CMV serostatus was the sole immune exposure information available. TCR sequences were mostly rare, though some public TCRs occurred in many donors.

The study ran its PCR with 60 Vbeta and 13 Jbeta primers. This table comes from immunoSEQ multiplex PCR, and its TCRdb copy is limited to in-frame clones, with some not included. The sample records approximately 75,000 clones, 60% to 75% being singletons. The CDR3 contains 15 residues. In germline, CDR1 is SNHLY, CDR2 FYNNEI. V was cut by 6 bases and J by 5 bases, with 16 bases left in between. Sequencing used PBMCs. This chain uses TRBV2 with TRBJ2-2, with D perhaps matching TRBD1 (6 bases). This TCR was recovered from a woman aged 60-75 years in good health and CMV-seropositive. Here the CDR3 DNA reads TGTGCCAGCAGCGGTCAGGGGAGTAGGACCGGGGAGCTGTTTTTT. It specifies CASSGQGSRTGELFF. Complete variable domain (other parts from reference TRBV2 and TRBJ2-2): EPEVTQTPSHQVTQMGQEVILRCVPISNHLYFYWYRQILGQKVEFLVSFYNNEISEKSEIFDDQFSVERPDGSNFTLKIRSTKLEDSAMYFCASSGQGSRTGELFFGEGSRLTVL.